This T cell receptor beta chain came from a study of T cell changes during pregnancy in multiple sclerosis. Libraries were prepared by immunoSEQ multiplex PCR; TCRdb keeps only in-frame clonotypes and omits some of them. The profile shows around 30,000 clones, 93% of them singletons. The CDR3 extends over 15 amino acids. Germline loops: CDR1 SGHRS, CDR2 YFSETQ. The V end lost 3 bases, the J end lost 1 base, and 13 bases lay between the germline ends. The chain employs TRBV5-1 and TRBJ1-1; a possible D gene is TRBD1 (5 bases). The TCR was taken from a female donor with multiple sclerosis, enrolled in a pregnancy study. The sequencing here drew on CD4+ T cells from peripheral blood mononuclear cells, taken in the second trimester of pregnancy. As DNA, the CDR3 is TGCGCCAGCAGCTCCGGAGGGGCGGCGAACACTGAAGCTTTCTTT. Translated, it gives CASSSGGAANTEAFF.